This T cell receptor (beta chain) is drawn from a study of T cells in Graves' hyperthyroidism and ophthalmopathy. Study-wide findings and caveats: Most thyroid clonotypes expanded above 0.001 appeared in blood too.

This clonotype was observed once. Its target is unknown. The CDR3 loop spans 10 amino acids. Germline CDR1 is SGHVS and CDR2 is FNYEAQ. Regions amplified from RNA transcripts were the TCR beta CDR3 regions. A set of HTBI primers served as the primers for a first-round RT-PCR of the TCR CDR3. TCRdb analysed the multiplex PCR reads with MiXCR anew, one entry per CDR3 protein. The repertoire holds some 300,000 distinct CDR3 sequences, around a sixth seen once, with around 34% in the top ten. The source is a young man with Graves' hyperthyroidism. This chain connects TRBV7-6 to TRBJ2-2; D is uncertain. Sequenced sample: blood. As DNA, the CDR3 is TGTGGAGCCGGGTCCGGGGAGCTGTTTTTT. Amino acids: CGAGSGELFF.